This T cell receptor (beta chain) was captured by sequencing in a study of blood T cells in healthy people across ages. Findings and limits, study-wide: The fall in TCR beta diversity per million T cells was roughly linear with age. Donors of long life had a larger count of naive CD4+ cells and greater diversity than aged donors.

With a J-beta primer mix and a sample-barcoded 5' primer, a second PCR ran roughly 6 to 12 cycles. Using its own MiXCR run on the 5' RACE reads, TCRdb lists one record per CDR3 protein. The profile shows about 1.4 million distinct CDR3 sequences, roughly 60% of them singletons. CDR3 length equals 15 residues. Per germline, CDR1 SGHRS and CDR2 YFSETQ. With 2 bases removed from V and 7 bases from J, the gap between germline ends came to 13 bases. This clonotype was counted between two and nine times. Its antigen is still unknown. This receptor was identified in a man aged 18-30 years in good health. The sample consisted of blood. The chain links TRBV5-1 to TRBJ1-6, with a possible D match to TRBD1 (5 bases). CDR3 coding DNA: TGCGCCAGCAGCTTTAGTGGGGCGCAGAATTCACCCCTCCACTTT. It translates to CASSFSGAQNSPLHF.